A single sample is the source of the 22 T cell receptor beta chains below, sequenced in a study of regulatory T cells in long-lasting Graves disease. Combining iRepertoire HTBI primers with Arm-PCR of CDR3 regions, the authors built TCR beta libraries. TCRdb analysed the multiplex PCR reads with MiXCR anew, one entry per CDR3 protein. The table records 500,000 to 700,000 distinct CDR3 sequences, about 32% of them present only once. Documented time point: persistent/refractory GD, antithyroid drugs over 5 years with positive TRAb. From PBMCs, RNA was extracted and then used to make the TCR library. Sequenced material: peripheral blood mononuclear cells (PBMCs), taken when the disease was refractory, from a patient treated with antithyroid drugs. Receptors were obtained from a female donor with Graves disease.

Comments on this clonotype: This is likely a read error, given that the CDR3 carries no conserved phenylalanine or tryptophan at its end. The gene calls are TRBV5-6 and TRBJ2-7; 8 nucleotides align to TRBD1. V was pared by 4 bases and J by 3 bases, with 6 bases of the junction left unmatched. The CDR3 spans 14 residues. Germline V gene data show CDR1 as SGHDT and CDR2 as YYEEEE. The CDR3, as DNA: TGTGCCAGCAGCCCGGAGGACAGGGTCTACGAGCAGTACCTC. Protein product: CASSPEDRVYEQYL.

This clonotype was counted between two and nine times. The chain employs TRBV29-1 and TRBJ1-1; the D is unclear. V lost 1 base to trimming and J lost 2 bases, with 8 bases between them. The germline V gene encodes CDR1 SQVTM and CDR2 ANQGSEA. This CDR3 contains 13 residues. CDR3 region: CSVEGVGNTEAFF. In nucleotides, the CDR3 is TGCAGCGTTGAAGGGGTGGGTAACACTGAAGCTTTCTTT.

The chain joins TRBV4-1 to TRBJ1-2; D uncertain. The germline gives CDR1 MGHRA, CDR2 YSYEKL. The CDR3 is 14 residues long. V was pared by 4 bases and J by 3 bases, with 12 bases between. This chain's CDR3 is CASSPVKPDYGYTF. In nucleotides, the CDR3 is TGCGCCAGCAGCCCGGTAAAGCCTGACTATGGCTACACCTTC.

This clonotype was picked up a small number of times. The chain's CDR3 is CASTSGNQPQHF. CDR3 nucleotides: TGTGCCAGTACGTCAGGCAATCAGCCCCAGCATTTT. The rearrangement joins TRBV19 to TRBJ1-5; D remains unclear. V lost 7 bases and J lost 2, with 6 bases in between. Germline lookup yields CDR1 LNHDA and CDR2 SQIVND (reference sequence). CDR3 size: 12 residues.

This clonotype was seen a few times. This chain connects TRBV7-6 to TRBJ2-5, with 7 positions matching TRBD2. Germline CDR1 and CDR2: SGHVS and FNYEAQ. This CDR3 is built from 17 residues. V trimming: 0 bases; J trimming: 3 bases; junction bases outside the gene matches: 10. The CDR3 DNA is TGTGCCAGCAGCTTAGCTTTACGCGGGAGTTCTAAAGAGACCCAGTACTTC. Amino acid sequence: CASSLALRGSSKETQYF.

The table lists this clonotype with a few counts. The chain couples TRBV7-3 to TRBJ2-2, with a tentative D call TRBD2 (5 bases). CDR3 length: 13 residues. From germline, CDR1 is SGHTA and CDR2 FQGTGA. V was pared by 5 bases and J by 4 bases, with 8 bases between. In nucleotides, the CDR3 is TGTGCCAGCAGCACTAGTATCACCGGGGAGCTGTTTTTT. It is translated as CASSTSITGELFF.

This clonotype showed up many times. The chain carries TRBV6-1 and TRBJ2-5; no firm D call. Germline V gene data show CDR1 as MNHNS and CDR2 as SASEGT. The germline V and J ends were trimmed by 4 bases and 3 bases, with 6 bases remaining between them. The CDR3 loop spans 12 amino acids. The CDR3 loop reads CASSVYEETQYF. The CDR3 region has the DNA TGTGCCAGCAGTGTATATGAAGAGACCCAGTACTTC.

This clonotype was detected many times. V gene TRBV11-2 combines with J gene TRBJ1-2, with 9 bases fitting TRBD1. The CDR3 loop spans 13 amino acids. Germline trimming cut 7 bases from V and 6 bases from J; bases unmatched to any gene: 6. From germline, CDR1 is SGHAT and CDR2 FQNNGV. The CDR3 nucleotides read TGTGCCAGCACCGGACAGGGGACCCATGGCTACACCTTC. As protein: CASTGQGTHGYTF.

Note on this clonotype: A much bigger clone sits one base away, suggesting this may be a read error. For the CDR3, the DNA is TGTGCCTGCACACCCCAGGGACTAGCAGACTACGAGCAGTACTTC. Translation: CACTPQGLADYEQYF. The chain links TRBV6-1 to TRBJ2-7; 9 bases align to TRBD2. Germline loops: CDR1 MNHNS, CDR2 SASEGT. With V trimmed by 11 bases and J by 3 bases, 14 bases remained unmatched. The CDR3 length is 15 residues.

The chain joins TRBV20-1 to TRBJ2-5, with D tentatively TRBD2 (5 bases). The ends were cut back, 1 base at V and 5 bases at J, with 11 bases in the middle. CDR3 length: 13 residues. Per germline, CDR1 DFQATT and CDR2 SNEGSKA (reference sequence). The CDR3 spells CSARGSSAETQYF. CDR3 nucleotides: TGCAGTGCTAGAGGGAGTAGCGCGGAGACCCAGTACTTC.

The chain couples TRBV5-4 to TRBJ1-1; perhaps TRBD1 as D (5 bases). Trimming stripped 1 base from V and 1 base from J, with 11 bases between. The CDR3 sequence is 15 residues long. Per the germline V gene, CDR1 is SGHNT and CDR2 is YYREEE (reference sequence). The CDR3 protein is CASSLLRGQNTEAFF. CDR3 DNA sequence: TGTGCCAGCAGCTTGTTACGAGGACAGAACACTGAAGCTTTCTTT.

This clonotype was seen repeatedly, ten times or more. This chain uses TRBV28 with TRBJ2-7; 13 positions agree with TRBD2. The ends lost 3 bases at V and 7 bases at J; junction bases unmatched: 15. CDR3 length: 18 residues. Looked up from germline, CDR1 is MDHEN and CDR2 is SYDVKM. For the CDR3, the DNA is TGTGCCAGCAGTTTCCATTATACCCAGACTAGCGGGAGGCGTGAGCAGTACTTC. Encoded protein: CASSFHYTQTSGRREQYF.

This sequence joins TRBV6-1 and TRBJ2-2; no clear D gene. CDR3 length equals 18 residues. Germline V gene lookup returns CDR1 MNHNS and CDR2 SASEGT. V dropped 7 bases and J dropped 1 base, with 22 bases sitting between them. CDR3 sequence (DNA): TGTGCCAGCACTCGAGACCTCAGCCCCTTTTTGAACACCGGGGAGCTGTTTTTT. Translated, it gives CASTRDLSPFLNTGELFF.

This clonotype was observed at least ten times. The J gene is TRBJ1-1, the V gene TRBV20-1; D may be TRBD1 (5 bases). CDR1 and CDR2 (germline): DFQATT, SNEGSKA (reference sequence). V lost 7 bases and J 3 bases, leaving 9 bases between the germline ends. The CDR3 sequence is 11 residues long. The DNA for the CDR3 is TGCAGTGGGACAAAGGACACTGAAGCTTTCTTT. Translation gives CSGTKDTEAFF.

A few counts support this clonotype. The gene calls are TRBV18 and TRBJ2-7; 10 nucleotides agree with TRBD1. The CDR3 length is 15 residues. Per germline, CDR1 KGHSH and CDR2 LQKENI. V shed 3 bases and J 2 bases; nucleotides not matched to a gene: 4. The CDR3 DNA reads TGTGCCAGCTCACCGGAGACAGGGGGCCCCTACGAGCAGTACTTC. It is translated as CASSPETGGPYEQYF.

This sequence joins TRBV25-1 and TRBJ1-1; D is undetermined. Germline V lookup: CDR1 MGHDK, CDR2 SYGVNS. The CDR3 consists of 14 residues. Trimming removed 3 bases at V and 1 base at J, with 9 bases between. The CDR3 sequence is CASSDLTPNTEAFF. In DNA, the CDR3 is TGTGCCAGCAGTGACTTAACACCGAACACTGAAGCTTTCTTT. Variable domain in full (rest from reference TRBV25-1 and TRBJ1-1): EADIYQTPRYLVIGTGKKITLECSQTMGHDKMYWYQQDPGMELHLIHYSYGVNSTEKGDLSSESTVSRIRTEHFPLTLESARPSHTSQYLCASSDLTPNTEAFFGQGTRLTVV.

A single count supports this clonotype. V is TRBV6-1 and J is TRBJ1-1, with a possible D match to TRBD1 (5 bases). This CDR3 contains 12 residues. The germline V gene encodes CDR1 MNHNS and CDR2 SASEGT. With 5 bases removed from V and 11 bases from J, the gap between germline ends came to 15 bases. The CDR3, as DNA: TGTGCCAGCAGTCGTCAGGGATCTGGGGCTTTCTTT. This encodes CASSRQGSGAFF.

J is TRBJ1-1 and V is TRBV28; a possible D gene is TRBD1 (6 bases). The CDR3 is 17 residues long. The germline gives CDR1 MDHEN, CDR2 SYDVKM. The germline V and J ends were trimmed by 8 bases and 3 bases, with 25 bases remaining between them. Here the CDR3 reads CASPWGPHYSNYTEAFF. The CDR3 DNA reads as TGTGCCAGCCCCTGGGGGCCCCATTATTCCAACTACACTGAAGCTTTCTTT.

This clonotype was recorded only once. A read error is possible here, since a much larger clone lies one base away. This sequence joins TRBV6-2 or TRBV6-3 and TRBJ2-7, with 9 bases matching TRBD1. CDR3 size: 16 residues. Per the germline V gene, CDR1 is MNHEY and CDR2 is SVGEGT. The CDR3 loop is CTSSESGQGASYEQYF. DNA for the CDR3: TGTACCAGCAGTGAATCGGGACAGGGAGCTTCCTACGAGCAGTACTTC.

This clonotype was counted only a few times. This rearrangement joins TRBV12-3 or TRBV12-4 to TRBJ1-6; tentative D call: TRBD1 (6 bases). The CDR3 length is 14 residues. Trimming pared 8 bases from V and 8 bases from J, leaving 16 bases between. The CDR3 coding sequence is TGTGCCAGCCGCCAAGGGGGGGGATATTCACCCCTCCACTTT. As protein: CASRQGGGYSPLHF.

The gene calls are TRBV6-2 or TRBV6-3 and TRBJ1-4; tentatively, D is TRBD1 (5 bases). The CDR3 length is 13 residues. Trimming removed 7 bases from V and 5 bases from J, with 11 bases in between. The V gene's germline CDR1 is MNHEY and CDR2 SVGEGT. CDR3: CASNRGRNEKLFF. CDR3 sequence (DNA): TGTGCCAGCAACCGGGGCCGGAATGAAAAACTGTTTTTT.

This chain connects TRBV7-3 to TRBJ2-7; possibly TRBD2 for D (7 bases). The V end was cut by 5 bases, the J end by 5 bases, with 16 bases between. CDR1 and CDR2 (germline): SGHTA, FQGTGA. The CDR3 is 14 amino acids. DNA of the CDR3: TGTGCCAGCAGCCCAGGGAGGGGGGCGGACGAGCAGTACTTC. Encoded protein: CASSPGRGADEQYF.